These 5 T cell receptor beta chains share one sample of origin, sequenced in a study of early T cells in non-severe SARS-CoV-2 infection. TCRdb re-called the 5' RACE reads with MiXCR, one entry per CDR3 protein. Of just over 70,000 distinct CDR3 sequences listed, roughly an eighth are singletons. Sequences were obtained from whole blood. These receptors all stem from an adult who was a healthcare worker with PCR-confirmed SARS-CoV-2 infection or an uninfected control (not recorded which).

This clonotype was seen a few times. This chain connects TRBV29-1 to TRBJ2-1; D is uncertain. The germline gives CDR1 SQVTM, CDR2 ANQGSEA. V was shortened by 2 bases and J by 6 bases, with 2 bases between the two germline ends. The CDR3 totals 10 residues. The CDR3 DNA reads TGCAGCGTTGAATCCAATGAGCAGTTCTTC. Translating gives CSVESNEQFF.

The table lists this clonotype with many counts. The J gene is TRBJ1-1, the V gene TRBV11-2, with unresolved D. The CDR3 totals 14 residues. Per the germline V gene, CDR1 is SGHAT and CDR2 is FQNNGV. V was shortened by 4 bases and J by 6 bases, with 15 bases between the two germline ends. The CDR3 sequence: CASSWTFNSPEAFF. The CDR3 DNA reads as TGTGCCAGCAGCTGGACCTTTAATAGCCCTGAAGCTTTCTTT.

This clonotype was found many times. The chain uses TRBV10-3 and TRBJ1-5, with a possible D match to TRBD1 (6 bases). Trimming stripped 7 bases from V and 4 bases from J, with 11 bases between. The CDR3 consists of 13 residues. Germline values: CDR1 ENHRY, CDR2 SYGVKD. The CDR3 DNA sequence: TGTGCCATCAACCCGGACAGTAATCAGCCCCAGCATTTT. Translated, it gives CAINPDSNQPQHF.

The V gene is TRBV6-5, the J gene TRBJ2-1, with a tentative D call TRBD2 (6 bases). The germline gives CDR1 MNHEY, CDR2 SVGAGI. CDR3 length: 15 amino acids. The V end was cut by 6 bases, the J end by 8 bases, with 20 bases between. The CDR3 spells CASSPGTYPGDEQFF. The CDR3 DNA follows: TGTGCCAGCAGCCCGGGGACTTACCCGGGCGATGAGCAGTTCTTC.

There are many counts of this clonotype. This chain connects TRBV5-1 to TRBJ2-1; D call uncertain. V shed 2 bases and J shed 8 bases, with 11 bases lying between them. This CDR3 spans 13 amino acids. Germline lookup yields CDR1 SGHRS and CDR2 YFSETQ. CDR3 nucleotide sequence: TGCGCCAGCAGCTTTGCTGTCAAGGATGAGCAGTTCTTC. Amino acids: CASSFAVKDEQFF.